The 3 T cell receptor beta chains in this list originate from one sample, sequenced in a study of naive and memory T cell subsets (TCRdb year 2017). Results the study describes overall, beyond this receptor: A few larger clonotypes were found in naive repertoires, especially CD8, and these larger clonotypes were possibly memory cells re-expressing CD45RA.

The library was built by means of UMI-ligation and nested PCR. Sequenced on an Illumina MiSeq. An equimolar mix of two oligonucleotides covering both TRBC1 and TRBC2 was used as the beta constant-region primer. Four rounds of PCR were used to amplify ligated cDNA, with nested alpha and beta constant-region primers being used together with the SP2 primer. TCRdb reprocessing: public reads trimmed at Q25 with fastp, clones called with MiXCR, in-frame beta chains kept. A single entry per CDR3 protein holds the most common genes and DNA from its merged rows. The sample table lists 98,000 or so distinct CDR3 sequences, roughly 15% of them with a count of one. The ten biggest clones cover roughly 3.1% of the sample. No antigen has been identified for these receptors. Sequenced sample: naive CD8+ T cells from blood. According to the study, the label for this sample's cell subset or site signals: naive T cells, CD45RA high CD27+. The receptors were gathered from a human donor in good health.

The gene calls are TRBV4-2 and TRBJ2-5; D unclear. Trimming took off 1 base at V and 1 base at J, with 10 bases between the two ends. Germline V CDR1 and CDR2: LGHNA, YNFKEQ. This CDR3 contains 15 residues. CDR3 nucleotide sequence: TGTGCCAGCAGCCAAGTAAACAAAAGCCAAGAGACCCAGTACTTC. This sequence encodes CASSQVNKSQETQYF.

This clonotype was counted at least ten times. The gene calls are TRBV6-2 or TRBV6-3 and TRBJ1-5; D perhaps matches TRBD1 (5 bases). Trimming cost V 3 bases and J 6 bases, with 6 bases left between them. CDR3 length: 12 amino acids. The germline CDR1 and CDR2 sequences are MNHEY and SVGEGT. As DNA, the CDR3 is TGTGCCAGCAGTTATGGGGGTCAGCCCCAGCATTTT. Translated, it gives CASSYGGQPQHF.

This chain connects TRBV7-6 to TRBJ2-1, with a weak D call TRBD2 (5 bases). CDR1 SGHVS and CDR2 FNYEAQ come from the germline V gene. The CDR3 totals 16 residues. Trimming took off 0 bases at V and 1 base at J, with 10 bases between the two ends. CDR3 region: CASSLAEDFSYNEQFF. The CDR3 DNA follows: TGTGCCAGCAGCTTAGCGGAGGACTTTTCCTACAATGAGCAGTTCTTC.